Below, 21 T cell receptor beta chains from the same sample are listed, as sequenced in a study of CD8 T cells in ankylosing spondylitis. Study-wide results and limits: Characteristic of ankylosing spondylitis blood, it appeared, was a TCR beta motif comprising roughly eight highly homologous variants.

Which antigens these TCRs recognize remains unknown. TCRdb redid the calling of the 5' RACE reads with MiXCR, one entry per CDR3 protein. Of some 840,000 distinct CDR3 sequences listed, approximately 10% were seen once; the top ten hold roughly 0.51%. Sequencing input: blood, either unsorted or a sorted T cell fraction (not recorded which). These receptors originate from a male donor with ankylosing spondylitis.

V gene TRBV20-1 combines with J gene TRBJ2-7, with 10 bases matching TRBD2. This CDR3 is 13 amino acids long. With 8 bases clipped from V and 1 base from J, the junction kept 5 bases outside the gene matches. CDR1 and CDR2 (germline): DFQATT, SNEGSKA (reference sequence). As DNA, the CDR3 is TGCAGTCCGCAACTAGCGGGGTCCTACGAGCAGTACTTC. Amino acid sequence: CSPQLAGSYEQYF.

This clonotype was seen a few times. The chain is built from TRBV6-5 and TRBJ1-6; D gene ambiguous. V was trimmed by 2 bases and J by 10 bases, leaving 15 bases between them. Germline V gene data show CDR1 as MNHEY and CDR2 as SVGAGI. This CDR3 has 15 residues. In DNA, the CDR3 is TGTGCCAGCAGTTACGCCTCGCCGGGTAACTCACCCCTCCACTTT. Its translation is CASSYASPGNSPLHF.

The genes are TRBV20-1 and TRBJ2-1; 7 bases map to TRBD1. The CDR3 is made up of 15 amino acids. V lost 7 bases and J lost 4; bases outside the gene matches: 13. Germline values: CDR1 DFQATT, CDR2 SNEGSKA (reference sequence). CDR3 nucleotide sequence: TGCAGTGTCACGGTAGGGACAGCCGTGTACAATGAGCAGTTCTTC. Its translation: CSVTVGTAVYNEQFF.

This clonotype was detected many times. V and J are TRBV6-2 or TRBV6-3 and TRBJ1-1, with unresolved D. Trimming removed 2 bases from V and 6 bases from J, with 4 bases in between. The V gene's germline CDR1 is MNHEY and CDR2 SVGEGT. This CDR3 is built from 11 residues. CDR3 residues: CASSYAAEAFF. The CDR3 nucleotides are TGTGCCAGCAGTTACGCGGCTGAAGCTTTCTTT.

J is TRBJ2-7 and V is TRBV6-2 or TRBV6-3; 11 bases are a match to TRBD2. CDR3 length: 13 amino acids. Germline V gives CDR1 MNHEY, CDR2 SVGEGT. Trimming cost V 7 bases and J 3 bases; bases outside gene matches: 2. Written as DNA, the CDR3 is TGTGCCAGCACCCTAGCGGGGGGCTACGAGCAGTACTTC. Its translation is CASTLAGGYEQYF.

The chain links TRBV29-1 to TRBJ2-7; 7 bases are a match to TRBD1. With 7 bases clipped from V and 6 bases from J, the junction kept 15 bases outside the gene matches. Germline CDR1 and CDR2: SQVTM and ANQGSEA. The CDR3 is 14 residues long. The CDR3 region has the DNA TGCAGCGCCGGGGCGACAGGGTCCCCCAGCGAGCAGTACTTC. Residues: CSAGATGSPSEQYF.

In its sample, this clonotype was seen a few times. The genes are TRBV7-9 and TRBJ1-6, with a tentative D call TRBD1 (6 bases). CDR1 is SEHNR and CDR2 is FQNEAQ in the germline V gene (reference sequence). This CDR3 is built from 15 residues. The V end was cut by 4 bases, the J end by 5 bases, with 12 bases between. The chain's CDR3 is CASSYTEGDNSPLHF. CDR3 in DNA: TGTGCCAGCAGCTATACGGAGGGGGATAATTCACCCCTCCACTTT.

This chain joins TRBV9 and TRBJ2-1, with TRBD2 as a possible D gene (6 bases). The germline V gene encodes CDR1 SGDLS and CDR2 YYNGEE. The CDR3 extends over 14 amino acids. V lost 2 bases, J lost 5 bases, and 11 bases lay in between. CDR3 sequence reads: CASSVASADNEQFF. CDR3 nucleotides: TGTGCCAGCAGCGTGGCTAGCGCCGACAATGAGCAGTTCTTC. Combining the CDR3 with reference TRBV9 and TRBJ2-1 gives the whole variable domain DSGVTQTPKHLITATGQRVTLRCSPRSGDLSVYWYQQSLDQGLQFLIQYYNGEERAKGNILERFSAQQFPDLHSELNLSSLELGDSALYFCASSVASADNEQFFGPGTRLTVL.

V usage is TRBV29-1 and J usage is TRBJ1-1; D may be TRBD1 (5 bases). CDR1 SQVTM and CDR2 ANQGSEA come from the germline V gene. V was pared by 5 bases and J by 4 bases, with 8 bases between. The CDR3 is 11 amino acids. CDR3 DNA sequence: TGCAGCGTTTCAGGGTTCACTGAAGCTTTCTTT. It translates to CSVSGFTEAFF.

In its sample, this clonotype was seen a few times. V usage is TRBV7-2 and J usage is TRBJ2-7, with no clear D. V was clipped by 1 base and J by 0 bases, with 10 bases between them. Germline assignment: CDR1 SGHTA and CDR2 FQGNSA. The CDR3 sequence is 15 residues long. CDR3 coding DNA: TGTGCCAGCAGCTTAGGTATATCATACTCCTACGAGCAGTACTTC. Protein sequence: CASSLGISYSYEQYF.

Here the CDR3 reads CATSVGTLDTQYF. In DNA, the CDR3 is TGTGCCACCAGCGTAGGGACCTTAGATACGCAGTATTTT. The chain combines TRBV15 with TRBJ2-3; D tentatively reads TRBD1 or TRBD2 (5 bases each). The germline V gene has CDR1 LNHNV and CDR2 YYDKDF (reference sequence). This CDR3 has 13 residues. V was clipped by 5 bases and J by 5 bases, with 11 bases between them.

The V call is TRBV20-1, the J call TRBJ2-7, with TRBD1 matching over 9 bases. Germline V gene data show CDR1 as DFQATT and CDR2 as SNEGSKA (reference sequence). The CDR3 consists of 15 residues. V trimming: 0 bases; J trimming: 5 bases; junction bases outside the gene matches: 8. CDR3 nucleotide sequence: TGCAGTGCTAGAGAACCGGGACAGGGAGGACACGAGCAGTACTTC. It encodes CSAREPGQGGHEQYF.

This clonotype was recorded a few times. This chain links TRBV20-1 with TRBJ2-2; TRBD2 might be the D (5 bases). Deletions cut 0 bases from V and 0 bases from J, with 14 bases between. CDR1 is DFQATT, CDR2 SNEGSKA, per germline (reference sequence). The CDR3 runs 17 residues. CDR3: CSARDLRGFANTGELFF. CDR3 DNA: TGCAGTGCTAGAGATTTACGGGGTTTTGCGAACACCGGGGAGCTGTTTTTT.

This chain joins TRBV6-5 and TRBJ2-7; 7 nucleotides line up with TRBD1. The CDR3 spans 16 residues. V trimming: 4 bases; J trimming: 7 bases; junction bases outside the gene matches: 16. Looked up from germline, CDR1 is MNHEY and CDR2 is SVGAGI. The CDR3 spells CASSSLLQTGIEEQYF. The CDR3, as DNA: TGTGCCAGCAGTTCCCTCCTACAGACAGGGATTGAGGAGCAGTACTTC.

There are a few counts of this clonotype. The chain has TRBV6-6 and TRBJ1-1; D is unresolved. Deletions cut 7 bases from V and 3 bases from J, with 9 bases between. This CDR3 spans 12 amino acids. Germline V gene sequence: CDR1 MNHNY, CDR2 SVGAGI (reference sequence). CDR3 loop: CASMVSHTEAFF. CDR3 sequence (DNA): TGTGCCAGCATGGTCTCGCACACTGAAGCTTTCTTT.

In this sample, this clonotype turned up a few times. The chain joins TRBV7-8 to TRBJ1-2; D is possibly TRBD1 (5 bases). The CDR3 runs to 16 residues. CDR1 is SGHVS and CDR2 is FQNEAQ in the germline V gene. Trimming cost V 1 base and J 1 base, with 13 bases left between them. CDR3 nucleotide sequence: TGTGCCAGCAGCTTAGAATGGGGCCCTAATAACTATGGCTACACCTTC. This sequence encodes CASSLEWGPNNYGYTF.

V gene TRBV4-2 combines with J gene TRBJ2-2, with 7 bases identical to TRBD1. Germline trimming cut 1 base from V and 3 bases from J; bases unmatched to any gene: 5. Germline assignment: CDR1 LGHNA and CDR2 YNFKEQ. The CDR3 is 16 residues long. CDR3 region: CASSQVITGDTGELFF. The CDR3 DNA sequence: TGTGCCAGCAGCCAAGTTATCACAGGGGACACCGGGGAGCTGTTTTTT.

The genes are TRBV5-1 and TRBJ2-1; D gene ambiguous. The CDR3 consists of 15 residues. The V end lost 7 bases, the J end lost 9 bases, and 23 bases lay between the germline ends. Germline V lookup: CDR1 SGHRS, CDR2 YFSETQ. In DNA form, the CDR3 reads TGCGCCAGCGGCCCTGGCCCCCTCGTCGGTGGTGAGCAGTTCTTC. Translating it yields CASGPGPLVGGEQFF.

V gene TRBV28 combines with J gene TRBJ1-1; D unclear. The V end was cut by 5 bases, the J end by 4 bases, with 14 bases between. Germline CDR1 and CDR2: MDHEN and SYDVKM. The CDR3 length is 14 residues. DNA for the CDR3: TGTGCCAGCAGTGATCAGGCGGCGGGCACTGAAGCTTTCTTT. This codes for CASSDQAAGTEAFF.

This clonotype was recorded a few times. The chain links TRBV15 to TRBJ2-7; D unresolved. Germline V CDR1 and CDR2: LNHNV, YYDKDF (reference sequence). Trimming left V 1 base short and J 0 bases short, with 13 bases between. This CDR3 is 16 amino acids long. CDR3 nucleotides: TGTGCCACCAGCAGAGGTTTTGGAGAGAGCTCCTACGAGCAGTACTTC. Its protein product is CATSRGFGESSYEQYF.

V is TRBV10-3 and J is TRBJ1-4; D is undetermined. This CDR3 has 13 amino acids. V was shortened by 5 bases and J by 7 bases, with 11 bases between the two germline ends. Looked up from germline, CDR1 is ENHRY and CDR2 is SYGVKD. Here the CDR3 reads CAISLSLGEKLFF. CDR3 nucleotide sequence: TGTGCCATCAGTTTATCTCTGGGTGAAAAACTGTTTTTT.